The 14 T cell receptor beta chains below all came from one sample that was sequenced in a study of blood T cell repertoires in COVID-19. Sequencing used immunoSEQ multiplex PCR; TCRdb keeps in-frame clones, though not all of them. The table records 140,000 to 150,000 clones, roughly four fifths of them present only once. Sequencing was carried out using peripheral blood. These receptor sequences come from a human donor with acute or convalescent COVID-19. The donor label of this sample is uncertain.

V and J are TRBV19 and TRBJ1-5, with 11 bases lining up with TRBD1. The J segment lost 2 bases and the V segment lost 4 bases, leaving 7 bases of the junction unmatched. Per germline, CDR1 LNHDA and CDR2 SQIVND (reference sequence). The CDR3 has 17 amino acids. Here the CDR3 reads CASSRGQGVVGNQPQHF. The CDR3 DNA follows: TGTGCCAGTAGTAGGGGACAGGGGGTGGTTGGCAATCAGCCCCAGCATTTT. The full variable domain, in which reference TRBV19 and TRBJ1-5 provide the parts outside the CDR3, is DGGITQSPKYLFRKEGQNVTLSCEQNLNHDAMYWYRQDPGQGLRLIYYSQIVNDFQKGDIAEGYSVSREKKESFPLTVTSAQKNPTAFYLCASSRGQGVVGNQPQHFGDGTRLSIL.

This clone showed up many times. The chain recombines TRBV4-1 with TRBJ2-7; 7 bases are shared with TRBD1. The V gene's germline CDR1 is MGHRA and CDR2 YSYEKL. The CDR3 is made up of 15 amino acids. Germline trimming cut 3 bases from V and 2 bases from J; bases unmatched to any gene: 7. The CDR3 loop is CASSQPNDRAYEQYF. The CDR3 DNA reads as TGCGCCAGCAGCCAGCCTAATGACAGGGCCTACGAGCAGTACTTC.

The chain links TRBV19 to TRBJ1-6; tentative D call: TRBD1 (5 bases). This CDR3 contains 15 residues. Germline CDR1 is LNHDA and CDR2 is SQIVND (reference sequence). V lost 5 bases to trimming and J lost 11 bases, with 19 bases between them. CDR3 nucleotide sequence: TGTGCCAGTAGTTTGGGGGGGACTCACAGTCCACCCCTCCACTTT. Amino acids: CASSLGGTHSPPLHF.

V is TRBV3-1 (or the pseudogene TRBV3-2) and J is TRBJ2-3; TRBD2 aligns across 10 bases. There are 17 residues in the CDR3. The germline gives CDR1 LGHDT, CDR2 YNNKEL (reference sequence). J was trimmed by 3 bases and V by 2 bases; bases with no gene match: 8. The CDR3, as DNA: TGTGCCAGCAGCCAACCCTTAGCGGGGGGTTGGACAGATACGCAGTATTTT. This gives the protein CASSQPLAGGWTDTQYF.

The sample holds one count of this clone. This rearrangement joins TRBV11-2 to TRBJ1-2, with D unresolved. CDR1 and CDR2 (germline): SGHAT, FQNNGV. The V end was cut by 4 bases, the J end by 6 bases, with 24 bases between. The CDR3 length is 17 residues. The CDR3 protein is CASSSGVSRPPQDGYTF. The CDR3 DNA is TGTGCCAGCAGCTCCGGGGTCTCTCGGCCCCCGCAGGATGGCTACACCTTC.

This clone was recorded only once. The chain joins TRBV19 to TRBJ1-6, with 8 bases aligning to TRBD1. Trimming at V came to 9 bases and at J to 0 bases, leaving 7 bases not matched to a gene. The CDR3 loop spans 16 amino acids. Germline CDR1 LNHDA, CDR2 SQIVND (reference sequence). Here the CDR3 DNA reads TGTGCCAGAGGACAGGGTCCGAGCTCCTATAATTCACCCCTCCACTTT. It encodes CARGQGPSSYNSPLHF. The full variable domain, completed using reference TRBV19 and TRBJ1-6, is DGGITQSPKYLFRKEGQNVTLSCEQNLNHDAMYWYRQDPGQGLRLIYYSQIVNDFQKGDIAEGYSVSREKKESFPLTVTSAQKNPTAFYLCARGQGPSSYNSPLHFGNGTRLTVT.

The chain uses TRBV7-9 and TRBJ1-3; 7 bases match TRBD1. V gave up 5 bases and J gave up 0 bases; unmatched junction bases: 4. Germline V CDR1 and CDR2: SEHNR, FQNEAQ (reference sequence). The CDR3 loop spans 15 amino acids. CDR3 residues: CASSPGQHSGNTIYF. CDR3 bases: TGTGCCAGCAGCCCGGGACAGCACTCTGGAAACACCATATATTTT.

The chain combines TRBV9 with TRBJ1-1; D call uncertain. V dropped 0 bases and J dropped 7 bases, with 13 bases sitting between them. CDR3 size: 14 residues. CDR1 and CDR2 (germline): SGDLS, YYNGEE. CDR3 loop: CASSVGVGLGEAFF. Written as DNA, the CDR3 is TGTGCCAGCAGCGTAGGAGTGGGCCTGGGTGAAGCTTTCTTT.

Here the CDR3 DNA reads TGTGCCAGCAGCCTCCGGACAGGTAGATCCTACAATGAGCAGTTCTTC. This translates into CASSLRTGRSYNEQFF. This chain links TRBV7-2 with TRBJ2-1; 7 bases align to TRBD1. The CDR3 is 16 residues long. Germline V gene lookup returns CDR1 SGHTA and CDR2 FQGNSA. V lost 5 bases and J lost 1; bases outside the gene matches: 8.

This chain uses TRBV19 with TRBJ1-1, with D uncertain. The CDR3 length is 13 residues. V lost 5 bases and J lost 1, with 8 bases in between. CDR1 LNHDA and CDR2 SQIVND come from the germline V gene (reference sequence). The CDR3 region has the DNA TGTGCCAGTAGTTGGGGAGGGAACACTGAAGCTTTCTTT. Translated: CASSWGGNTEAFF.

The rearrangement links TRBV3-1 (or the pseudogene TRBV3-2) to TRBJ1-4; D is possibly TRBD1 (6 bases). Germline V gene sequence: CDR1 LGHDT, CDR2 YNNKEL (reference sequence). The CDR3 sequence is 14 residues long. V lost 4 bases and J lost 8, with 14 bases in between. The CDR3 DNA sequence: TGTGCCAGCAGCCCTACACAGGGAAGGGAAAAACTGTTTTTT. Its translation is CASSPTQGREKLFF.

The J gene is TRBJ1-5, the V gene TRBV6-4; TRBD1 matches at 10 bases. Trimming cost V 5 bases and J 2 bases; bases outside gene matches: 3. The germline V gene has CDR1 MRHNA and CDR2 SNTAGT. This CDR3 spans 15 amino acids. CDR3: CASSPGQGGNQPQHF. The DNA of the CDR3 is TGTGCCAGCAGTCCCGGACAGGGGGGCAATCAGCCCCAGCATTTT.

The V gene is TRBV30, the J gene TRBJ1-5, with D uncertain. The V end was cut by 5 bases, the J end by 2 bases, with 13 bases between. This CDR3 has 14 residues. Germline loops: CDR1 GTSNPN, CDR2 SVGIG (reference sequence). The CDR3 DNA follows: TGTGCCTGGGGTGGCGGTTTGGGCAATCAGCCCCAGCATTTT. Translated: CAWGGGLGNQPQHF. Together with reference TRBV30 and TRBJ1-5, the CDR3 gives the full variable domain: SQTIHQWPATLVQPVGSPLSLECTVEGTSNPNLYWYRQAAGRGLQLLFYSVGIGQISSEVPQNLSASRPQDRQFILSSKKLLLSDSGFYLCAWGGGLGNQPQHFGDGTRLSIL.

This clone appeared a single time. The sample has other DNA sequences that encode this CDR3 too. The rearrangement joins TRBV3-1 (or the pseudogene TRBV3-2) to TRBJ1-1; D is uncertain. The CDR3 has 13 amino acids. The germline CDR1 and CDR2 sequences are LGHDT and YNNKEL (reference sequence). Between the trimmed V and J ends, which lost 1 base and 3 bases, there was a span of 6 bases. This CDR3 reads CASSQGRDTEAFF. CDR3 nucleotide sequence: TGTGCCAGCAGCCAAGGGCGGGACACTGAAGCTTTCTTT.